This entry describes one TCR beta chain. Looked up from germline, CDR1 is SGHNT and CDR2 is YYREEE (reference sequence). With V trimmed by 4 bases and J by 6 bases, 16 bases remained unmatched. The CDR3 covers 18 residues. The data were obtained in a study of beta chain features in type 1 diabetes. Every isolated RNA sample was fully reverse transcribed, so sequencing captured expressed TCRB transcripts. Using immunoSEQ multiplex PCR, the repertoire was profiled, and TCRdb retains in-frame clones only, with some absent. This sample carries around 240,000 clones, approximately 70% of them seen once, and the ten largest clones take roughly 0.048%.

Sequencing was done on a sample of naive CD4+ T cells from blood. The sequence came from a man in his thirties or forties in good health. V is TRBV5-4 and J is TRBJ2-3; the match to TRBD2 covers 11 bases. This CDR3 reads CASSPLEGSGGAGDTQYF. DNA for the CDR3: TGTGCCAGCAGCCCTCTCGAGGGTAGCGGGGGGGCGGGTGATACGCAGTATTTT.